The entry below gives a single TCR beta chain sequence along with its context. Its antigen is undetermined. The data derive from a study of cytomegalovirus exposure and HLA in healthy donors. Findings and limits, study-wide: It was approximately 170 TCR beta chains that were listed as cytomegalovirus-associated. Cytomegalovirus status was reportedly diagnosed by the classifier with high specificity and sensitivity. Many donors shared some public TCRs, even though most TCR sequences were rare.

Trimming pared 6 bases from V and 5 bases from J, leaving 13 bases between. This CDR3 is built from 13 residues. Germline V gene sequence: CDR1 MNHNY, CDR2 SVGAGI (reference sequence). Use of 60 Vbeta and 13 Jbeta primers characterized the PCR. The data were produced by immunoSEQ multiplex PCR, yet TCRdb's version contains in-frame clones alone and is incomplete. The sample gives fewer than 100,000 clones, around 73% of which show up once; around 3% is in the top ten. The sequence was obtained from a man aged 40-50 years in good health and CMV-seronegative. Sequencing used PBMCs. J is TRBJ1-1 and V is TRBV6-6; possible D gene TRBD1, 6 bases. CDR3 DNA sequence: TGTGCCAGCAGGCGGACAGAAGGGACTGAAGCTTTCTTT. Translating gives CASRRTEGTEAFF.